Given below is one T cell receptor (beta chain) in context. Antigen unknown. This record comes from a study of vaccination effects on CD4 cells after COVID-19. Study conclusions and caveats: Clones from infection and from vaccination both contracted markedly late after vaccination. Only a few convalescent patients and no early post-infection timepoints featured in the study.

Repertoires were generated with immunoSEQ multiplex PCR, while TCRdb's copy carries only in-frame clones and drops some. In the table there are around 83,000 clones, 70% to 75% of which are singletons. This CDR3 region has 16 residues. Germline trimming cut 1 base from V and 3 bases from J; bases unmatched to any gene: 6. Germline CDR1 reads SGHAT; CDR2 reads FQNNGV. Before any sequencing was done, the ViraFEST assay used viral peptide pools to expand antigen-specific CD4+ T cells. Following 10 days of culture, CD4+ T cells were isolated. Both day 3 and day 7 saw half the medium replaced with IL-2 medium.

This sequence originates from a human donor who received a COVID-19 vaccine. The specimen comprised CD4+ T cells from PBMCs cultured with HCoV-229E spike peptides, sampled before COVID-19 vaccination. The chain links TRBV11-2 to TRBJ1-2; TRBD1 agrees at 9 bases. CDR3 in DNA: TGTGCCAGCAGCTTAGTAGCGACAGGGGGAGACTATGGCTACACCTTC. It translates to CASSLVATGGDYGYTF.